This TCR beta chain was recorded in a study of preoperative IRX-2 immunotherapy in early breast cancer. Specified treatment: preoperative locoregional IRX-2 cytokine immunotherapy. Samples came from a phase Ib trial of preoperative locoregional IRX-2 cytokine immunotherapy. Assay: immunoSEQ multiplex PCR; the TCRdb copy retains only in-frame clones and omits some. In the table there are 60,000 or so clones, roughly 95% of which are singletons. The sample here was taken from a patient treated with IRX-2 immunotherapy. This sequence originates from a human donor with breast cancer.

The CDR3 protein is CAWSSGGSGFRPGYTF. Here the CDR3 DNA reads TGTGCCTGGAGTTCTGGTGGGTCAGGGTTTAGGCCCGGCTACACCTTC. V gene TRBV30 combines with J gene TRBJ1-2; D may be TRBD1 (5 bases). V lost 2 bases and J 8 bases, leaving 24 bases between the germline ends. CDR1 and CDR2 (germline): GTSNPN, SVGIG (reference sequence). The CDR3 is 16 amino acids.